Listed below are T cell receptor beta chains from one sample, sequenced in a study of blood T cell repertoires in COVID-19. Clones were sequenced by immunoSEQ multiplex PCR, and TCRdb holds only the in-frame ones, with some missing. The sample carries about 26,000 clones, roughly nine tenths recorded once. Sequenced material: peripheral blood. All receptors come from a human donor in a cohort sampled during active COVID-19. CDR3s include the opening cysteine and the closing phenylalanine or tryptophan. A D gene is named only where the DNA matches it firmly. Not every row has a clone size; where given, it reads once, few, many or a size class.

cdr3_aa: CASSQVGRQGVGSYEQYF
cdr3_nt: TGTGCCAGCAGCCAAGTGGGCAGACAGGGAGTAGGCTCCTACGAGCAGTACTTC
d_call: TRBD1
v_call: TRBV3-1/TRBV3-2
clone_size: few
j_call: TRBJ2-7

cdr3_aa: CASSQPDPSGRLKLATYEQYF
cdr3_nt: TGCGCCAGCAGTCAACCAGATCCTAGCGGGAGGCTAAAGTTGGCTACCTACGAGCAGTACTTC
d_call: TRBD2
v_call: TRBV23-1
clone_size: NA
j_call: TRBJ2-7

cdr3_aa: CASSVTGGEYTGELFF
cdr3_nt: TGCGCCAGCAGTGTGACAGGGGGCGAATACACCGGGGAGCTGTTTTTT
d_call: TRBD1
v_call: TRBV10-2
clone_size: once
j_call: TRBJ2-2

cdr3_aa: CASRSASAGTDTQYF
cdr3_nt: TGTGCCAGCAGGTCGGCTAGCGCAGGCACAGATACGCAGTATTTT
d_call: NA
v_call: TRBV28
clone_size: once
j_call: TRBJ2-3

cdr3_aa: CASRRTGGTYEQYF
cdr3_nt: TGTGCCAGCAGAAGGACAGGGGGTACCTACGAGCAGTACTTC
d_call: TRBD1
v_call: TRBV28
clone_size: NA
j_call: TRBJ2-7

cdr3_aa: CASSVGLAGDPSGANVLTF
cdr3_nt: TGTGCCAGCAGCGTAGGACTAGCGGGGGATCCCTCTGGGGCCAACGTCCTGACTTTC
d_call: TRBD2
v_call: TRBV9
clone_size: NA
j_call: TRBJ2-6

cdr3_aa: CASSQRTGHYEQYF
cdr3_nt: TGTGCCAGCAGCCAACGGACAGGACACTACGAGCAGTACTTC
d_call: TRBD1
v_call: TRBV4-2
clone_size: NA
j_call: TRBJ2-7

cdr3_aa: CASSSGGNQETQYF
cdr3_nt: TGTGCCAGCAGTTCCGGCGGGAACCAAGAGACCCAGTACTTC
d_call: NA
v_call: TRBV6-5
clone_size: NA
j_call: TRBJ2-5

cdr3_aa: CASSLADRDRNGYTF
cdr3_nt: TGTGCCAGCAGCTTAGCAGACAGGGACCGAAACGGCTACACCTTC
d_call: TRBD1
v_call: TRBV7-9
clone_size: NA
j_call: TRBJ1-2

cdr3_aa: CATSDGTGGGIQYF
cdr3_nt: TGTGCCACCAGTGACGGGACAGGGGGTGGCATTCAGTACTTC
d_call: TRBD1
v_call: TRBV24-1
clone_size: NA
j_call: TRBJ2-4

cdr3_aa: CATGTGGLTGQPQHF
cdr3_nt: TGTGCCACGGGGACAGGGGGCCTCACAGGGCAGCCCCAGCATTTT
d_call: TRBD1
v_call: TRBV19
clone_size: NA
j_call: TRBJ1-5

cdr3_aa: CASSLQGVDEKLFF
cdr3_nt: TGTGCCAGCAGCTTACAGGGGGTTGATGAAAAACTGTTTTTT
d_call: TRBD1
v_call: TRBV7-2
clone_size: NA
j_call: TRBJ1-4

cdr3_aa: CASSESGANVLTF
cdr3_nt: TGTGCCAGCAGTGAAAGCGGGGCCAACGTCCTGACTTTC
d_call: NA
v_call: TRBV6-1
clone_size: NA
j_call: TRBJ2-6

cdr3_aa: CASSTPGHPNTEAFF
cdr3_nt: TGTGCCAGCAGTACCCCGGGACATCCGAACACTGAAGCTTTCTTT
d_call: NA
v_call: TRBV28
clone_size: NA
j_call: TRBJ1-1

cdr3_aa: CASRQNTGELFF
cdr3_nt: TGTGCCAGCCGACAGAACACCGGGGAGCTGTTTTTT
d_call: NA
v_call: TRBV2
clone_size: NA
j_call: TRBJ2-2

cdr3_aa: CASRGSSYEQYF
cdr3_nt: TGTGCCAGCAGGGGCAGCTCCTACGAGCAGTACTTC
d_call: NA
v_call: TRBV7-6
clone_size: NA
j_call: TRBJ2-7

cdr3_aa: CASSQVRARGLSEKLFF
cdr3_nt: TGTGCCAGCAGCCAAGTAAGGGCCAGGGGGCTTAGCGAAAAACTGTTTTTT
d_call: TRBD1
v_call: TRBV4-2
clone_size: NA
j_call: TRBJ1-4

cdr3_aa: CASSTRVLAGSDTQYF
cdr3_nt: TGTGCCAGCAGCACAAGGGTACTAGCGGGGTCAGATACGCAGTATTTT
d_call: TRBD2
v_call: TRBV3-1/TRBV3-2
clone_size: NA
j_call: TRBJ2-3

cdr3_aa: CASSRTGEGYGYTF
cdr3_nt: TGTGCCAGTAGTCGAACAGGGGAAGGCTATGGCTACACCTTC
d_call: TRBD1
v_call: TRBV19
clone_size: NA
j_call: TRBJ1-2

cdr3_aa: CASSLGPMGGRGTDTQYF
cdr3_nt: TGCGCCAGCAGCTTGGGCCCTATGGGCGGGAGGGGTACAGATACGCAGTATTTT
d_call: TRBD2
v_call: TRBV5-1
clone_size: NA
j_call: TRBJ2-3

cdr3_aa: CASSPKRGSYEQYF
cdr3_nt: TGTGCCAGCTCACCAAAGCGGGGGTCCTACGAGCAGTACTTC
d_call: TRBD2
v_call: TRBV18
clone_size: NA
j_call: TRBJ2-7

cdr3_aa: CASSYSPVNFYGYTF
cdr3_nt: TGTGCCAGCAGTTACTCGCCGGTTAACTTCTATGGCTACACCTTC
d_call: NA
v_call: TRBV6-5
clone_size: NA
j_call: TRBJ1-2

cdr3_aa: CASSTSSGSGGDTQYF
cdr3_nt: TGTGCCAGCAGCACTTCTAGCGGGAGCGGGGGAGATACGCAGTATTTT
d_call: TRBD2
v_call: TRBV7-2
clone_size: NA
j_call: TRBJ2-3

cdr3_aa: CASSQVRFSLNEQFF
cdr3_nt: TGTGCCAGCAGCCAAGTGCGGTTTTCTCTCAATGAGCAGTTCTTC
d_call: NA
v_call: TRBV3-1/TRBV3-2
clone_size: NA
j_call: TRBJ2-1

cdr3_aa: CASSLYGRGETQYF
cdr3_nt: TGTGCCAGCAGCTTATATGGTAGAGGGGAGACCCAGTACTTC
d_call: NA
v_call: TRBV7-7
clone_size: NA
j_call: TRBJ2-5

cdr3_aa: CAISKTSGLRTDTQYF
cdr3_nt: TGTGCCATCAGTAAGACTAGCGGGTTACGCACAGATACGCAGTATTTT
d_call: TRBD2
v_call: TRBV10-3
clone_size: NA
j_call: TRBJ2-3

cdr3_aa: CSASIAGAGNEQYF
cdr3_nt: TGCAGTGCTAGTATAGCGGGAGCTGGCAACGAGCAGTACTTC
d_call: TRBD2
v_call: TRBV20-1
clone_size: NA
j_call: TRBJ2-7

cdr3_aa: CASSLISGGSDTQYF
cdr3_nt: TGTGCCAGCAGCTTAATTAGCGGGGGCTCAGATACGCAGTATTTT
d_call: TRBD2
v_call: TRBV7-9
clone_size: NA
j_call: TRBJ2-3

cdr3_aa: CASSLQGAGTEAFF
cdr3_nt: TGCGCCAGCAGCCTACAGGGGGCGGGGACTGAAGCTTTCTTT
d_call: TRBD1
v_call: TRBV4-1
clone_size: once
j_call: TRBJ1-1

cdr3_aa: CASSPRGGKSYEQYF
cdr3_nt: TGTGCCAGCAGCCCGCGGGGGGGGAAGTCCTACGAGCAGTACTTC
d_call: TRBD2
v_call: TRBV5-4
clone_size: NA
j_call: TRBJ2-7

cdr3_aa: CASRTTGGTDTQYF
cdr3_nt: TGCGCCAGCAGAACGACAGGGGGCACAGATACGCAGTATTTT
d_call: TRBD1
v_call: TRBV5-1
clone_size: NA
j_call: TRBJ2-3

cdr3_aa: CASSLGSGLSGNTIYF
cdr3_nt: TGTGCCAGCAGCTTAGGCTCCGGACTCTCTGGAAACACCATATATTTT
d_call: NA
v_call: TRBV7-9
clone_size: NA
j_call: TRBJ1-3

cdr3_aa: CASGVGQNNYGYTF
cdr3_nt: TGTGCTAGTGGTGTGGGACAGAATAACTATGGCTACACCTTC
d_call: TRBD1
v_call: TRBV12-5
clone_size: NA
j_call: TRBJ1-2